These 10 T cell receptor beta chains were all obtained from the same sample, sequenced in a study of beta chain features in type 1 diabetes. Of the isolated RNA, all was reverse transcribed, and so the sequenced material was expressed TCRB transcripts. The method was immunoSEQ multiplex PCR; TCRdb's version includes in-frame clones alone and lacks a portion of them. The sample lists 900,000 or so clones; under 20% were seen once. The sequencing sample was made of naive CD4+ T cells from blood. All receptors come from a young woman in good health.

This chain connects TRBV5-1 to TRBJ2-1, with 9 nucleotides matching TRBD1. Germline V gives CDR1 SGHRS, CDR2 YFSETQ. With 2 bases clipped from V and 7 bases from J, the junction kept 4 bases outside the gene matches. This CDR3 contains 14 residues. DNA of the CDR3: TGCGCCAGCAGCTTCCGGACAGGGGATAATGAGCAGTTCTTC. Encoded protein: CASSFRTGDNEQFF. The full variable domain, completed using reference TRBV5-1 and TRBJ2-1, is KAGVTQTPRYLIKTRGQQVTLSCSPISGHRSVSWYQQTPGQGLQFLFEYFSETQRNKGNFPGRFSGRQFSNSRSEMNVSTLELGDSALYLCASSFRTGDNEQFFGPGTRLTVL.

This chain joins TRBV4-1 and TRBJ1-2; tentatively, D is TRBD1 (5 bases). V was pared by 5 bases and J by 2 bases, with 12 bases between. The CDR3 length is 14 residues. From germline, CDR1 is MGHRA and CDR2 YSYEKL. CDR3 in amino acids: CASSGTGKNYGYTF. In DNA form, the CDR3 reads TGCGCCAGCAGCGGGACGGGGAAGAACTATGGCTACACCTTC.

A few counts support this clone. The CDR3 is CATSRDPSDNEKLFF. The CDR3 DNA is TGTGCCACCAGCAGAGATCCATCAGATAATGAAAAACTGTTTTTT. The rearrangement links TRBV15 to TRBJ1-4; D not certain. Germline V lookup: CDR1 LNHNV, CDR2 YYDKDF (reference sequence). Deletions cut 0 bases from V and 4 bases from J, with 9 bases between. This CDR3 comprises 15 residues.

This clone has only a few counts. The genes are TRBV5-6 and TRBJ2-1; D may be TRBD2 (5 bases). This CDR3 region has 15 residues. Germline lookup yields CDR1 SGHDT and CDR2 YYEEEE. Deletions cut 0 bases from V and 7 bases from J, with 14 bases between. The CDR3, as DNA: TGTGCCAGCAGCTTGGCCGTGAGGGAATGGAATGAGCAGTTCTTC. Its translation: CASSLAVREWNEQFF.

V gene TRBV6-1 combines with J gene TRBJ1-2; 12 nucleotides align to TRBD1. Germline CDR1 and CDR2: MNHNS and SASEGT. This CDR3 region has 14 residues. V lost 6 bases, J lost 7 bases, and 6 bases stayed unmatched. In DNA form, the CDR3 reads TGTGCCAGCAGATCCGAGGGACAGGGGGCTGGCTACACCTTC. It is translated as CASRSEGQGAGYTF.

The rearrangement uses TRBV6-5 and TRBJ2-6, with D possibly called TRBD1 or TRBD2 (5 bases each). Trimming took off 9 bases at V and 5 bases at J, with 11 bases between the two ends. The CDR3 runs to 13 residues. Germline loops: CDR1 MNHEY, CDR2 SVGAGI. CDR3 coding DNA: TGTGCCAGTGGGGGATATAGGGCCAACGTCCTGACTTTC. Its protein product is CASGGYRANVLTF.

V gene TRBV15 combines with J gene TRBJ2-3; 8 nucleotides align to TRBD1. The germline V gene encodes CDR1 LNHNV and CDR2 YYDKDF (reference sequence). The V and J ends lost 4 bases and 2 bases, in that order; junction bases with no gene match: 8. This CDR3 has 16 amino acids. CDR3 coding DNA: TGTGCCACCAGCAAAACCAGGGGGCAGAACACAGATACGCAGTATTTT. It codes for CATSKTRGQNTDTQYF.

The table lists this clone with a few counts. Germline and junction disagree at one end, which may indicate a read error. This rearrangement joins TRBV10-3 to TRBJ2-7; D gene unclear. The CDR3 is made up of 13 amino acids. The germline V gene has CDR1 ENHRY and CDR2 SYGVKD. CDR3 region: CATSDLGAYEQYF. For the CDR3, the DNA is TGTGCCACCAGTGACCTGGGCGCCTACGAGCAGTACTTC.

In its sample, this clone was seen a few times. The CDR3 DNA sequence: TGTGCCAGTAGTATTACAGGGGTAATCACCGGGGAGCTGTTTTTT. Protein sequence: CASSITGVITGELFF. This chain links TRBV19 with TRBJ2-2; TRBD1 matches 7 bases. V was pared by 3 bases and J by 4 bases, with 5 bases of the junction left unmatched. This CDR3 region has 15 residues. CDR1 is LNHDA and CDR2 is SQIVND in the germline V gene (reference sequence).

This clone was observed many times. The chain couples TRBV19 to TRBJ2-6; no firm D call. The CDR3 has 15 amino acids. CDR1 is LNHDA and CDR2 is SQIVND in the germline V gene (reference sequence). Trimming pared 5 bases from V and 2 bases from J, leaving 10 bases between. For the CDR3, the DNA is TGTGCCAGTAGTGTTCCCGTGGCTGGGGCCAACGTCCTGACTTTC. Protein sequence: CASSVPVAGANVLTF.